The TCR beta chain described here comes from a study of metastatic and nonmetastatic thyroid tumors. Patients underwent thyroid surgery, and none had received any treatment before it. The length of the CDR3 is 13 residues. V was pared by 6 bases and J by 2 bases, with 8 bases between. The germline V gene encodes CDR1 MNHNS and CDR2 SASEGT. By sample share, this clone is large. TCRdb reprocessed the PCR reads via MiXCR. The table includes around 4,900 clones, roughly 35% detected once. Material: adjacent normal tissue. The origin of this receptor is a male donor with papillary thyroid cancer or a benign thyroid nodule (not recorded which). Some clones in this sample may be carry-over from other donors' samples. V usage is TRBV6-1 and J usage is TRBJ1-3; D possibly corresponds to TRBD1 (5 bases). The CDR3 spells CASRRGTGNTIYF. As DNA, the CDR3 is TGTGCCAGCAGAAGGGGTACTGGAAACACCATATATTTT.